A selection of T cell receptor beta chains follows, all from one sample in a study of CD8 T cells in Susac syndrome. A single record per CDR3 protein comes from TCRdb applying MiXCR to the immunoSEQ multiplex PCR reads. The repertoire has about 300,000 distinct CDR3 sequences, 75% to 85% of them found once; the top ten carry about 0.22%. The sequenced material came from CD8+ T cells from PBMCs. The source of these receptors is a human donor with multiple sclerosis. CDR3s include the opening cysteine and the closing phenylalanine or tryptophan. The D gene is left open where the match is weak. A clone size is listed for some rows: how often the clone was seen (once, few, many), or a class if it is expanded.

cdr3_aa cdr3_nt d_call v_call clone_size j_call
CASNTSSGPNEQFF TGTGCCAGTAATACCTCTAGCGGGCCCAATGAGCAGTTCTTC TRBD2 TRBV19 NA TRBJ2-1
CASSCSGLGTDTQYF TGTGCCAGCAGTTGTTCGGGACTAGGCACAGATACGCAGTATTTT TRBD2 TRBV27 NA TRBJ2-3
CASVGTRYNEQFF TGTGCCAGTGTCGGGACTCGCTACAATGAGCAGTTCTTC NA TRBV2 NA TRBJ2-1
CAISIGLAGGPNTGELFF TGTGCCATCAGCATCGGACTAGCGGGAGGGCCGAACACCGGGGAGCTGTTTTTT TRBD2 TRBV10-3 NA TRBJ2-2
CASKGGGNTEAFF TGTGCCAGCAAGGGGGGCGGGAACACTGAAGCTTTCTTT NA TRBV25-1 NA TRBJ1-1
CATNELRINSYNEQFF TGTGCCACCAACGAACTACGGATAAACTCCTACAATGAGCAGTTCTTC NA TRBV24-1 NA TRBJ2-1
CASSEGGGFSYEQYF TGTGCCAGCAGTGAAGGGGGCGGGTTCTCCTACGAGCAGTACTTC NA TRBV6-1 NA TRBJ2-7
CASRLNYGYTF TGTGCCAGTAGGTTGAACTATGGCTACACCTTC NA TRBV19 once TRBJ1-2
CSPGGDRLSGANVLTF TGCAGCCCGGGGGGGGACAGACTCTCTGGGGCCAACGTCCTGACTTTC NA TRBV29-1 NA TRBJ2-6
CATSKWGKRETQYF TGTGCCACCAGCAAGTGGGGGAAGAGAGAGACCCAGTACTTC NA TRBV15 NA TRBJ2-5
CSVEDPLGGQGASTGELFF TGCAGCGTTGAAGATCCCCTGGGGGGGCAGGGGGCCTCCACCGGGGAGCTGTTTTTT NA TRBV29-1 NA TRBJ2-2
CASGFRGQGGGEAFF TGTGCCAGCGGTTTTAGGGGACAGGGTGGCGGTGAAGCTTTCTTT TRBD1 TRBV27 NA TRBJ1-1
CASSAGVGYQETQYF TGTGCCAGCAGCGCGGGTGTGGGGTACCAAGAGACCCAGTACTTC NA TRBV9 NA TRBJ2-5
CASSLEDRALEVTEAFF TGTGCCAGCAGTTTAGAAGACAGGGCCTTGGAGGTCACTGAAGCTTTCTTT TRBD1 TRBV28 NA TRBJ1-1
CASTLGGSSYEQYF TGCGCCAGCACGTTGGGGGGGAGCTCCTACGAGCAGTACTTC TRBD2 TRBV5-1 NA TRBJ2-7
CASSLAASGRRAYEQYF TGTGCCAGCAGCTTGGCGGCTAGCGGGAGGAGGGCCTACGAGCAGTACTTC TRBD2 TRBV5-6 NA TRBJ2-7